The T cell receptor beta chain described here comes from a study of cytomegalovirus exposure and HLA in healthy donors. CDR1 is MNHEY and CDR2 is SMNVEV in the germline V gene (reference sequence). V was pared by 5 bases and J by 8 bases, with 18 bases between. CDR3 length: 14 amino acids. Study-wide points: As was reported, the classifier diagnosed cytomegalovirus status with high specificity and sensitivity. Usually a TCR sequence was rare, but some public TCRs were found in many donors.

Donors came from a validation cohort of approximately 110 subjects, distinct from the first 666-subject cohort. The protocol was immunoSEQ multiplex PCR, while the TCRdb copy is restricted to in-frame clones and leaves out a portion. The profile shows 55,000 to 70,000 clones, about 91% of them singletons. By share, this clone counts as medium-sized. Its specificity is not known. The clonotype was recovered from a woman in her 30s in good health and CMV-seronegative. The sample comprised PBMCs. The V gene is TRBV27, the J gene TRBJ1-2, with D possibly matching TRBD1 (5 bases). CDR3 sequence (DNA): TGTGCCAGCAGTCTAACCGGGACTTTTAAGGGCTACACCTTC. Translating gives CASSLTGTFKGYTF.